The clone carrying this T cell receptor (beta chain) appeared a few times. This specimen belongs to a study of blood T cell repertoires in COVID-19. Method: immunoSEQ multiplex PCR; TCRdb's copy keeps in-frame clones and lacks some. The profile shows some 350,000 clones, approximately 82% of them singletons. Germline values: CDR1 MNHEY, CDR2 SVGAGI. Deletions cut 2 bases from V and 0 bases from J, with 9 bases between. This CDR3 is 15 amino acids long. This rearrangement joins TRBV6-5 to TRBJ2-3, with D possibly being TRBD2 (6 bases). This sequence was found in a man aged 25-40 years with active or convalescent COVID-19. The sample was peripheral blood. CDR3 coding DNA: TGTGCCAGCAGTTACAGAGGGACTAGCACAGATACGCAGTATTTT. Its protein is CASSYRGTSTDTQYF.